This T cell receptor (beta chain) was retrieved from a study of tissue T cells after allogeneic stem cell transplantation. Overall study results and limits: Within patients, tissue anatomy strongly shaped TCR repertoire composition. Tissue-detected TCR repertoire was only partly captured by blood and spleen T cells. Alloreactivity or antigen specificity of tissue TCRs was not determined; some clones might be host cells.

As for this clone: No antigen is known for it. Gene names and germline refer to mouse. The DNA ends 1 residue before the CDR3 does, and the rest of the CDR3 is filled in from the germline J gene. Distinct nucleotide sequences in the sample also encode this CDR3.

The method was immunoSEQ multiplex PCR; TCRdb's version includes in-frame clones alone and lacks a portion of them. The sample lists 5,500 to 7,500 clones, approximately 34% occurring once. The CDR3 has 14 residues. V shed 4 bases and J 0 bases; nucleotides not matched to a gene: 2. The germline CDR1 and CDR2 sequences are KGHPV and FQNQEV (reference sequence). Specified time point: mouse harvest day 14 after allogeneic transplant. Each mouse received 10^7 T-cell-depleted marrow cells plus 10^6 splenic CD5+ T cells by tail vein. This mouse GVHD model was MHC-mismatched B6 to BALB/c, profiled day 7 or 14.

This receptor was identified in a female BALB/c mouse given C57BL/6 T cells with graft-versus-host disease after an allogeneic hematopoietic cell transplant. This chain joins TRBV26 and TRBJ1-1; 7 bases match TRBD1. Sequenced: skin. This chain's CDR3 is CASSRQGANTEVFF. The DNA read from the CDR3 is TGTGCCAGCAGTCGACAGGGAGCAAACACAGAAGTCTTC.